A selection of T cell receptor beta chains follows, all from one sample in a study of post-analysis software for immune sequencing data. TCRdb re-called the PCR reads with MiXCR, one entry per CDR3 protein. The data hold about 540,000 distinct CDR3 sequences, with approximately 31% observed a single time. The sequenced material came from blood. The origin of the receptors is a girl younger than 18 with multiple sclerosis. Both conserved end residues are trimmed from each CDR3.

j_call: TRBJ2-7
v_call: TRBV3-1
cdr3_aa: ASSTGGFEQY

j_call: TRBJ2-5
v_call: TRBV20-1
cdr3_aa: SARKPGLPSLPQY

j_call: TRBJ1-1
v_call: TRBV4-1
cdr3_aa: ASSQAGLNTEAF

j_call: TRBJ2-5
v_call: TRBV7-2
cdr3_aa: ASSLTWTGGAETQY

j_call: TRBJ1-1
v_call: TRBV7-9
cdr3_aa: ASSFSWDTEAF

j_call: TRBJ2-5
v_call: TRBV6-5
cdr3_aa: ASSPTGGPETQY

j_call: TRBJ2-5
v_call: TRBV20-1
cdr3_aa: SASPYGEETQY

j_call: TRBJ2-1
v_call: TRBV7-9
cdr3_aa: ASSFLAGGPLSYNEQF

j_call: TRBJ2-1
v_call: TRBV5-6
cdr3_aa: ASSLTGTGSYNEQF

j_call: TRBJ2-5
v_call: TRBV29-1
cdr3_aa: SAEVWDIGMETQY

j_call: TRBJ1-1
v_call: TRBV4-1
cdr3_aa: ASSQVGVNTEAF

j_call: TRBJ1-5
v_call: TRBV7-2
cdr3_aa: ASSFGDRVNNQPRH

j_call: TRBJ1-2
v_call: TRBV20-1
cdr3_aa: SAPGWASEGYT

j_call: TRBJ2-3
v_call: TRBV27
cdr3_aa: ASSFLGGVTDTQY

j_call: TRBJ1-4
v_call: TRBV20-1
cdr3_aa: SASPSTTNEKLF

j_call: TRBJ1-6
v_call: TRBV6-5
cdr3_aa: ASSYLQANSPLH

j_call: TRBJ2-5
v_call: TRBV7-8
cdr3_aa: ASSSAGRPQETQY

j_call: TRBJ2-2
v_call: TRBV5-1
cdr3_aa: ASRGHIVGTIGGELF

j_call: TRBJ1-2
v_call: TRBV29-1
cdr3_aa: SVRQENGLGYT

j_call: TRBJ2-3
v_call: TRBV28
cdr3_aa: ASSPGLYHTQY

j_call: TRBJ1-2
v_call: TRBV12-3/TRBV12-4
cdr3_aa: ASSIGQGPFGYT

j_call: TRBJ1-5
v_call: TRBV20-1
cdr3_aa: SATGTPSNQPQH

j_call: TRBJ2-1
v_call: TRBV2
cdr3_aa: ASSEWGRTYNEQF

j_call: TRBJ2-3
v_call: TRBV3-1
cdr3_aa: ACSREVLAVFSTDTQY

j_call: TRBJ1-2
v_call: TRBV4-2
cdr3_aa: ASSQGTGGSYGYT

j_call: TRBJ1-2
v_call: TRBV29-1
cdr3_aa: SVDDPGTGENGYT

j_call: TRBJ2-2
v_call: TRBV27
cdr3_aa: ASSAGRDRGSIAGELF

j_call: TRBJ2-7
v_call: TRBV28
cdr3_aa: ASSFLPGQH

j_call: TRBJ2-3
v_call: TRBV6-2/TRBV6-3
cdr3_aa: ASSSLGQYTDTQY

j_call: TRBJ2-1
v_call: TRBV10-2
cdr3_aa: ASSESSRLGSYDEQF

j_call: TRBJ2-1
v_call: TRBV12-3/TRBV12-4
cdr3_aa: ASEGGPGAKYNEQF

j_call: TRBJ1-2
v_call: TRBV2
cdr3_aa: ATKATGGGIGYT

j_call: TRBJ2-6
v_call: TRBV5-1
cdr3_aa: ASSSRTGPGSGANVLT

j_call: TRBJ2-7
v_call: TRBV6-2/TRBV6-3
cdr3_aa: ASSYRSGGSYEQY

j_call: TRBJ1-6
v_call: TRBV13
cdr3_aa: ASSLERLGLGYNSPLH

j_call: TRBJ2-1
v_call: TRBV9
cdr3_aa: ASSVGSATPRYNEQF

j_call: TRBJ2-1
v_call: TRBV7-2
cdr3_aa: ASSLAGVYEQF

j_call: TRBJ2-5
v_call: TRBV20-1
cdr3_aa: SAQHPGTSKETQY

j_call: TRBJ2-2
v_call: TRBV24-1
cdr3_aa: ATSVGFPGELF

j_call: TRBJ2-5
v_call: TRBV24-1
cdr3_aa: ATSDHSGQETQY

j_call: NA
v_call: TRBV5-1
cdr3_aa: ASSVPPGEQY

j_call: TRBJ2-1
v_call: TRBV18
cdr3_aa: ASSPLVPGHPYNEQF

j_call: TRBJ2-7
v_call: TRBV21-1
cdr3_aa: ARDGGTYEQY

j_call: TRBJ2-5
v_call: TRBV6-2/TRBV6-3
cdr3_aa: ASTQSRTAGEQY

j_call: TRBJ2-3
v_call: TRBV27
cdr3_aa: ASSFGPRTDTQY

j_call: TRBJ2-3
v_call: TRBV12-3/TRBV12-4
cdr3_aa: ASSLDPGTDTQY

j_call: TRBJ1-2
v_call: TRBV5-6
cdr3_aa: ASSSDRIFT

j_call: TRBJ2-5
v_call: TRBV10-3
cdr3_aa: AISARGRGAQTQY

j_call: TRBJ2-5
v_call: TRBV6-1
cdr3_aa: ASSADRAQETQY